The source of this TCR beta chain is a study of T-cell reconstitution after alpha-beta-depleted transplantation in children. A single count supports this clonotype. Its antigen is unknown. Using unique molecular identifiers, the investigators prepared the TCRbeta library. TCRdb fed the PCR reads into MiXCR, producing one record per CDR3 protein. The sample lists about a million distinct CDR3 sequences, about 31% occurring once. General observations from the study: It was surviving recipient T cells and thymic progenitors that gave some patients high TCRbeta diversity at day 60.

The CDR3 has 15 residues. The ends were cut back, 5 bases at V and 8 bases at J, with 21 bases in the middle. Germline CDR1 SGHTA, CDR2 FQGNSA. The chain recombines TRBV7-2 with TRBJ2-5; either TRBD1 or TRBD2 may supply D (6 bases each). The clonotype originates from a boy younger than two who had a stem cell transplant for SCID, so the T cells may come from the graft donor. The sample consisted of PBMCs, mostly from graft donor cells, taken 360 days after TCRalphabeta/CD19-depleted stem cell transplant. CDR3 in amino acids: CASSPPGGDTQTQYF. CDR3 sequence (DNA): TGTGCCAGCAGCCCACCCGGCGGGGACACTCAAACCCAGTACTTC.